The 25 T cell receptor beta chains in this list originate from one sample, sequenced in a study of cytomegalovirus exposure and HLA in healthy donors. PCR employed 60 Vbeta and 13 Jbeta primers. TCRdb's table, derived via immunoSEQ multiplex PCR, lists solely in-frame clones and lacks some. The sample holds around 150,000 clones; approximately 80% are singletons and the top ten take around 1.9%. The sequenced sample consisted of PBMCs. These TCRs come from a man in his forties in good health and CMV-seronegative.

The gene calls are TRBV30 and TRBJ1-2; D not resolved. The length of the CDR3 is 14 residues. Trimming left V 4 bases short and J 4 bases short, with 16 bases between. Per the germline V gene, CDR1 is GTSNPN and CDR2 is SVGIG (reference sequence). CDR3 sequence reads: CAWNNGRTTYGYTF. In DNA form, the CDR3 reads TGTGCCTGGAACAATGGTCGGACTACCTATGGCTACACCTTC.

The chain recombines TRBV5-1 with TRBJ2-3, with 8 bases lining up with TRBD2. In germline, CDR1 is SGHRS, CDR2 YFSETQ. The V segment lost 2 bases and the J segment 6 bases; nucleotides outside the gene matches: 8. The CDR3 loop spans 15 amino acids. Here the CDR3 DNA reads TGCGCCAGCAGCTTTAGCGGGGCGTATTCGGATACGCAGTATTTT. Translated, it gives CASSFSGAYSDTQYF.

The chain is built from TRBV4-3 and TRBJ2-3, with 11 bases matching TRBD2. Per the germline V gene, CDR1 is LGHNA and CDR2 is YSLEER. V lost 8 bases to trimming and J lost 2 bases; unmatched junction nucleotides: 15. This CDR3 has 18 amino acids. The chain's CDR3 is CASPQRFTSGGHTDTQYF. The CDR3, as DNA: TGCGCCAGCCCACAACGCTTTACTAGCGGGGGCCACACAGATACGCAGTATTTT.

This clone has more than one count but fewer than ten. This chain connects TRBV6-1 to TRBJ2-3; 11 bases are a match to TRBD1. CDR3 length: 15 residues. Germline lookup yields CDR1 MNHNS and CDR2 SASEGT. V trimming: 5 bases; J trimming: 7 bases; junction bases outside the gene matches: 8. CDR3 region: CASSPAGQGANTQYF. CDR3 DNA: TGTGCCAGCAGTCCCGCCGGACAGGGGGCGAATACGCAGTATTTT.

For this clone: One junction end does not reproduce the germline sequence, and a read error may be involved. This sequence joins TRBV4-1 and TRBJ2-3; TRBD1 aligns across 11 bases. Germline V gene sequence: CDR1 MGHRA, CDR2 YSYEKL. The CDR3 sequence is 19 residues long. The CDR3: CASSQDDLGQGDPTGTQYF. As DNA, the CDR3 is TGCGCCAGCAGCCAAGATGATTTGGGACAGGGGGACCCCACAGGTACGCAGTATTTT.

This clone was recorded once. The chain employs TRBV6-1 and TRBJ2-7; tentative D call: TRBD1 (6 bases). Per the germline V gene, CDR1 is MNHNS and CDR2 is SASEGT. Trimming cost V 1 base and J 2 bases, with 12 bases left between them. This CDR3 contains 15 residues. CDR3 amino acids: CASSEGVQGTYEQYF. The CDR3 DNA is TGTGCCAGCAGTGAAGGGGTCCAGGGGACCTACGAGCAGTACTTC.

V and J are TRBV27 and TRBJ2-7; 7 bases line up with TRBD2. Trimming removed 6 bases from V and 0 bases from J; junction bases left unmatched: 5. This CDR3 is 14 amino acids long. From germline, CDR1 is MNHEY and CDR2 SMNVEV (reference sequence). The DNA of the CDR3 is TGTGCCAGCAGACCGGGACTAAGCTCCTACGAGCAGTACTTC. This translates into CASRPGLSSYEQYF.

The chain carries TRBV19 and TRBJ2-4, with D tentatively TRBD1 (6 bases). There are 14 residues in the CDR3. V was shortened by 5 bases and J by 5 bases, with 13 bases between the two germline ends. The germline CDR1 and CDR2 sequences are LNHDA and SQIVND (reference sequence). This chain's CDR3 is CASSPRNRENIQYF. CDR3 nucleotide sequence: TGTGCCAGTAGTCCCCGGAACAGGGAAAACATTCAGTACTTC.

The V gene is TRBV10-3, the J gene TRBJ2-7, with 7 bases that match TRBD2. Trimming at V came to 11 bases and at J to 3 bases, leaving 7 bases not matched to a gene. CDR1 is ENHRY and CDR2 is SYGVKD in the germline V gene. CDR3 length equals 12 residues. CDR3 loop: CAGTGEGYEQYF. The CDR3 nucleotides read TGTGCCGGAACCGGGGAGGGCTACGAGCAGTACTTC.

The J gene is TRBJ2-7, the V gene TRBV4-1; possible D gene TRBD2, 5 bases. This CDR3 has 13 amino acids. CDR1 is MGHRA and CDR2 is YSYEKL in the germline V gene. V lost 0 bases and J lost 7, with 10 bases in between. Here the CDR3 DNA reads TGCGCCAGCAGCCAAGAAACCGGGGATGAGCAGTACTTC. Its protein is CASSQETGDEQYF.

V usage is TRBV2 and J usage is TRBJ1-5; D is possibly TRBD1 (5 bases). The CDR3 spans 13 residues. Germline lookup yields CDR1 SNHLY and CDR2 FYNNEI. Deletions cut 10 bases from V and 3 bases from J, with 13 bases between. CDR3 DNA sequence: TGTGCCATCCCGGGACTTCTCAATCAGCCCCAGCATTTT. Translating it yields CAIPGLLNQPQHF.

This clone has just a few counts. This chain uses TRBV2 with TRBJ1-1; D is uncertain. Trimming removed 5 bases from V and 2 bases from J, with 12 bases in between. The CDR3 consists of 14 residues. Germline CDR1 and CDR2: SNHLY and FYNNEI. DNA of the CDR3: TGTGCCAGCAGTTATTCTCGGGGTAACACTGAAGCTTTCTTT. This sequence encodes CASSYSRGNTEAFF.

This clone was counted a few times. The CDR3 region is CASSYSGTSYTF. The CDR3 DNA follows: TGTGCCAGCAGTTACTCAGGAACTAGCTACACCTTC. The chain is built from TRBV6-5 and TRBJ1-2; D call uncertain. Germline V gene data show CDR1 as MNHEY and CDR2 as SVGAGI. Trimming took off 0 bases at V and 9 bases at J, with 8 bases between the two ends. CDR3 length: 12 amino acids.

There are a few counts of this clone. This chain uses TRBV19 with TRBJ2-2; 15 positions match TRBD2. The length of the CDR3 is 16 residues. The germline V gene encodes CDR1 LNHDA and CDR2 SQIVND (reference sequence). The V gene end was trimmed by 5 bases and the J gene end by 5 bases; junction bases not matched to a gene: 3. The CDR3, as DNA: TGTGCCAGTAGTGTGGGACTAGCGGGAGGAACCGGGGAGCTGTTTTTT. Translation: CASSVGLAGGTGELFF. The entire variable domain, with the rest obtained from reference TRBV19 and TRBJ2-2, is as follows: DGGITQSPKYLFRKEGQNVTLSCEQNLNHDAMYWYRQDPGQGLRLIYYSQIVNDFQKGDIAEGYSVSREKKESFPLTVTSAQKNPTAFYLCASSVGLAGGTGELFFGEGSRLTVL.

The chain employs TRBV19 and TRBJ2-1; 10 nucleotides align to TRBD2. The CDR3 loop spans 16 amino acids. Germline V CDR1 and CDR2: LNHDA, SQIVND (reference sequence). The V segment lost 6 bases and the J segment 5 bases; nucleotides outside the gene matches: 10. Written as DNA, the CDR3 is TGTGCCAGTAGAACATACGGGACTAGCGCAAACAATGAGCAGTTCTTC. Its translation: CASRTYGTSANNEQFF.

This clone appeared a single time. The chain carries TRBV5-1 and TRBJ1-6, with TRBD1 matching over 7 bases. CDR3 length: 16 residues. CDR1 is SGHRS and CDR2 is YFSETQ in the germline V gene. Losses at the gene ends were 4 bases for V and 5 bases for J; bases not matched to a gene: 9. The CDR3, as DNA: TGCGCCAGCAGCACTCACGCCGGGACAGATAATTCACCCCTCCACTTT. This sequence encodes CASSTHAGTDNSPLHF.

The rearrangement links TRBV6-1 to TRBJ2-1; TRBD1 agrees at 7 bases. CDR1 MNHNS and CDR2 SASEGT come from the germline V gene. J lost 6 bases, V lost 4 bases, and 9 bases had no gene match. This CDR3 spans 15 amino acids. CDR3 in amino acids: CASSGRQGNPNEQFF. DNA of the CDR3: TGTGCCAGCAGTGGCAGACAGGGAAACCCCAATGAGCAGTTCTTC.

V usage is TRBV4-1 and J usage is TRBJ1-5; no definite D call. Per the germline V gene, CDR1 is MGHRA and CDR2 is YSYEKL. Trimming removed 0 bases from V and 1 base from J, with 25 bases in between. The CDR3 covers 21 residues. This chain's CDR3 is CASSQDLRPRPLSESNQPQHF. CDR3 DNA: TGCGCCAGCAGCCAAGATCTAAGGCCCAGGCCTCTCTCTGAGAGCAATCAGCCCCAGCATTTT.

The chain joins TRBV4-1 to TRBJ2-5, with TRBD2 matching 7 bases. The germline gives CDR1 MGHRA, CDR2 YSYEKL. V was clipped by 1 base and J by 5 bases; unmatched bases: 10. The CDR3 consists of 16 residues. The CDR3 sequence is CASSQAGRLAEETQYF. For the CDR3, the DNA is TGCGCCAGCAGCCAAGCCGGGCGGCTAGCGGAGGAGACCCAGTACTTC.

V usage is TRBV19 and J usage is TRBJ2-5, with TRBD1 matching over 9 bases. CDR1 and CDR2 from the germline V gene are LNHDA and SQIVND (reference sequence). After removal of 2 bases from V and 1 base from J, the junction contained 5 bases not matched to a gene. This CDR3 comprises 16 residues. The CDR3 sequence: CASSILTGGVQETQYF. The CDR3 coding sequence is TGTGCCAGTAGTATACTGACAGGGGGGGTCCAAGAGACCCAGTACTTC. Full variable domain (outside the CDR3, taken from reference TRBV19 and TRBJ2-5): DGGITQSPKYLFRKEGQNVTLSCEQNLNHDAMYWYRQDPGQGLRLIYYSQIVNDFQKGDIAEGYSVSREKKESFPLTVTSAQKNPTAFYLCASSILTGGVQETQYFGPGTRLLVL.

The chain employs TRBV4-3 and TRBJ1-2; the match to TRBD1 covers 7 bases. Germline trimming cut 0 bases from V and 6 bases from J; bases unmatched to any gene: 7. This CDR3 is 15 amino acids long. Germline V gene data show CDR1 as LGHNA and CDR2 as YSLEER. For the CDR3, the DNA is TGCGCCAGCAGCCAAGAAAACAGGGGAACGGATGGCTACACCTTC. Translated: CASSQENRGTDGYTF.

This sequence joins TRBV7-6 and TRBJ2-5, with D tentatively TRBD2 (6 bases). The V gene lost 1 base and the J gene lost 4 bases, with 10 bases spanning the gap. CDR1 SGHVS and CDR2 FNYEAQ come from the germline V gene. The CDR3 has 14 amino acids. CDR3 protein: CASSLGLAAETQYF. CDR3 in DNA: TGTGCCAGCAGCTTAGGGTTAGCGGCAGAGACCCAGTACTTC.

V and J are TRBV30 and TRBJ2-5; 11 nucleotides line up with TRBD2. The CDR3 loop spans 15 amino acids. With 2 bases clipped from V and 5 bases from J, the junction kept 7 bases outside the gene matches. Germline loops: CDR1 GTSNPN, CDR2 SVGIG (reference sequence). CDR3 in amino acids: CAWSLSGRAGETQYF. The DNA for the CDR3 is TGTGCCTGGAGTCTTAGCGGGAGGGCCGGGGAGACCCAGTACTTC.

The V call is TRBV9, the J call TRBJ2-5; 8 bases map to TRBD1. The CDR3 totals 16 residues. Trimming removed 2 bases from V and 0 bases from J; junction bases left unmatched: 6. Germline CDR1 reads SGDLS; CDR2 reads YYNGEE. The CDR3 DNA reads TGTGCCAGCAGCGTCGGGACAGGCCCGTACCAAGAGACCCAGTACTTC. Protein: CASSVGTGPYQETQYF.

V and J are TRBV5-4 and TRBJ2-2, with D possibly matching TRBD2 (6 bases). CDR1 is SGHNT, CDR2 YYREEE, per germline (reference sequence). Trimming took off 4 bases at V and 5 bases at J, with 15 bases between the two ends. CDR3 size: 15 residues. The CDR3 protein is CASSLTGTSTGELFF. CDR3 bases: TGTGCCAGCAGCCTTACCGGGACTTCAACCGGGGAGCTGTTTTTT.